This TCR beta chain was documented in a study of cytomegalovirus exposure and HLA in healthy donors. Overall study results and limits: Accurate HLA-A and HLA-B prediction from TCR beta sequences was reported for most subjects.

A word on this clone: Antigen unknown.

The CDR3 contains 15 residues. The germline V and J ends were trimmed by 0 bases and 5 bases, with 10 bases remaining between them. Germline V lookup: CDR1 LNHDA, CDR2 SQIVND (reference sequence). It was with 60 Vbeta and 13 Jbeta primers that the PCR ran. This table comes from immunoSEQ multiplex PCR, and its TCRdb copy is limited to in-frame clones, with some not included. Of 110,000 to 150,000 clones detected, roughly 10% appear once; the ten largest clones hold about 1.9%. V gene TRBV19 combines with J gene TRBJ1-4; D gene uncertain. This receptor was identified in a man between 45 and 60 years old in good health and CMV-seronegative. The sample was PBMCs. CDR3: CASSIDRGSNEKLFF. Here the CDR3 DNA reads TGTGCCAGTAGTATAGATAGAGGATCCAATGAAAAACTGTTTTTT.